What follows are 4 T cell receptor beta chains derived from one specimen sequenced in a study of blood T cell repertoires in COVID-19. The assay was immunoSEQ multiplex PCR, and TCRdb's table has in-frame clones only and misses some. Of around 110,000 clones in the sample, roughly 84% were seen once. Specimen: peripheral blood. The receptor source for this set is a woman in her 70s with acute or convalescent COVID-19.

The rearrangement joins TRBV3-1 (or the pseudogene TRBV3-2) to TRBJ2-1, with 15 positions matching TRBD2. The CDR3 covers 18 residues. J lost 1 base, V lost 4 bases, and 5 bases had no gene match. From germline, CDR1 is LGHDT and CDR2 YNNKEL (reference sequence). CDR3 sequence (DNA): TGTGCCAGCAGCCGGGGACTAGCGGGAGGAAGGTCCTACAATGAGCAGTTCTTC. Its translation is CASSRGLAGGRSYNEQFF.

The chain has TRBV3-1 (or the pseudogene TRBV3-2) and TRBJ2-7; 8 nucleotides agree with TRBD2. The CDR3 totals 15 residues. V dropped 5 bases and J dropped 7; count of bases not matched to a gene: 13. Germline lookup yields CDR1 LGHDT and CDR2 YNNKEL (reference sequence). CDR3 sequence: CASSALPGAGGEQYF. The CDR3 DNA sequence: TGTGCCAGCAGCGCGCTCCCGGGGGCGGGGGGAGAGCAGTACTTC.

This clone was observed once. V gene TRBV25-1 combines with J gene TRBJ2-3, with D unresolved. Looked up from germline, CDR1 is MGHDK and CDR2 is SYGVNS. This CDR3 contains 15 residues. Trimming left V 5 bases short and J 2 bases short, with 14 bases between. The CDR3 reads CASSNGGAPTDTQYF. The CDR3 DNA is TGTGCCAGCAGTAACGGCGGAGCCCCCACAGATACGCAGTATTTT.

V and J are TRBV14 and TRBJ1-4, with D possibly TRBD1 on 5 matching bases. The length of the CDR3 is 16 residues. Germline loops: CDR1 SGHDN, CDR2 FVKESK. V was trimmed by 0 bases and J by 5 bases, leaving 13 bases between them. The DNA of the CDR3 is TGTGCCAGCAGCCAAGATGGCGGGGCTTCCAATGAAAAACTGTTTTTT. It specifies CASSQDGGASNEKLFF.